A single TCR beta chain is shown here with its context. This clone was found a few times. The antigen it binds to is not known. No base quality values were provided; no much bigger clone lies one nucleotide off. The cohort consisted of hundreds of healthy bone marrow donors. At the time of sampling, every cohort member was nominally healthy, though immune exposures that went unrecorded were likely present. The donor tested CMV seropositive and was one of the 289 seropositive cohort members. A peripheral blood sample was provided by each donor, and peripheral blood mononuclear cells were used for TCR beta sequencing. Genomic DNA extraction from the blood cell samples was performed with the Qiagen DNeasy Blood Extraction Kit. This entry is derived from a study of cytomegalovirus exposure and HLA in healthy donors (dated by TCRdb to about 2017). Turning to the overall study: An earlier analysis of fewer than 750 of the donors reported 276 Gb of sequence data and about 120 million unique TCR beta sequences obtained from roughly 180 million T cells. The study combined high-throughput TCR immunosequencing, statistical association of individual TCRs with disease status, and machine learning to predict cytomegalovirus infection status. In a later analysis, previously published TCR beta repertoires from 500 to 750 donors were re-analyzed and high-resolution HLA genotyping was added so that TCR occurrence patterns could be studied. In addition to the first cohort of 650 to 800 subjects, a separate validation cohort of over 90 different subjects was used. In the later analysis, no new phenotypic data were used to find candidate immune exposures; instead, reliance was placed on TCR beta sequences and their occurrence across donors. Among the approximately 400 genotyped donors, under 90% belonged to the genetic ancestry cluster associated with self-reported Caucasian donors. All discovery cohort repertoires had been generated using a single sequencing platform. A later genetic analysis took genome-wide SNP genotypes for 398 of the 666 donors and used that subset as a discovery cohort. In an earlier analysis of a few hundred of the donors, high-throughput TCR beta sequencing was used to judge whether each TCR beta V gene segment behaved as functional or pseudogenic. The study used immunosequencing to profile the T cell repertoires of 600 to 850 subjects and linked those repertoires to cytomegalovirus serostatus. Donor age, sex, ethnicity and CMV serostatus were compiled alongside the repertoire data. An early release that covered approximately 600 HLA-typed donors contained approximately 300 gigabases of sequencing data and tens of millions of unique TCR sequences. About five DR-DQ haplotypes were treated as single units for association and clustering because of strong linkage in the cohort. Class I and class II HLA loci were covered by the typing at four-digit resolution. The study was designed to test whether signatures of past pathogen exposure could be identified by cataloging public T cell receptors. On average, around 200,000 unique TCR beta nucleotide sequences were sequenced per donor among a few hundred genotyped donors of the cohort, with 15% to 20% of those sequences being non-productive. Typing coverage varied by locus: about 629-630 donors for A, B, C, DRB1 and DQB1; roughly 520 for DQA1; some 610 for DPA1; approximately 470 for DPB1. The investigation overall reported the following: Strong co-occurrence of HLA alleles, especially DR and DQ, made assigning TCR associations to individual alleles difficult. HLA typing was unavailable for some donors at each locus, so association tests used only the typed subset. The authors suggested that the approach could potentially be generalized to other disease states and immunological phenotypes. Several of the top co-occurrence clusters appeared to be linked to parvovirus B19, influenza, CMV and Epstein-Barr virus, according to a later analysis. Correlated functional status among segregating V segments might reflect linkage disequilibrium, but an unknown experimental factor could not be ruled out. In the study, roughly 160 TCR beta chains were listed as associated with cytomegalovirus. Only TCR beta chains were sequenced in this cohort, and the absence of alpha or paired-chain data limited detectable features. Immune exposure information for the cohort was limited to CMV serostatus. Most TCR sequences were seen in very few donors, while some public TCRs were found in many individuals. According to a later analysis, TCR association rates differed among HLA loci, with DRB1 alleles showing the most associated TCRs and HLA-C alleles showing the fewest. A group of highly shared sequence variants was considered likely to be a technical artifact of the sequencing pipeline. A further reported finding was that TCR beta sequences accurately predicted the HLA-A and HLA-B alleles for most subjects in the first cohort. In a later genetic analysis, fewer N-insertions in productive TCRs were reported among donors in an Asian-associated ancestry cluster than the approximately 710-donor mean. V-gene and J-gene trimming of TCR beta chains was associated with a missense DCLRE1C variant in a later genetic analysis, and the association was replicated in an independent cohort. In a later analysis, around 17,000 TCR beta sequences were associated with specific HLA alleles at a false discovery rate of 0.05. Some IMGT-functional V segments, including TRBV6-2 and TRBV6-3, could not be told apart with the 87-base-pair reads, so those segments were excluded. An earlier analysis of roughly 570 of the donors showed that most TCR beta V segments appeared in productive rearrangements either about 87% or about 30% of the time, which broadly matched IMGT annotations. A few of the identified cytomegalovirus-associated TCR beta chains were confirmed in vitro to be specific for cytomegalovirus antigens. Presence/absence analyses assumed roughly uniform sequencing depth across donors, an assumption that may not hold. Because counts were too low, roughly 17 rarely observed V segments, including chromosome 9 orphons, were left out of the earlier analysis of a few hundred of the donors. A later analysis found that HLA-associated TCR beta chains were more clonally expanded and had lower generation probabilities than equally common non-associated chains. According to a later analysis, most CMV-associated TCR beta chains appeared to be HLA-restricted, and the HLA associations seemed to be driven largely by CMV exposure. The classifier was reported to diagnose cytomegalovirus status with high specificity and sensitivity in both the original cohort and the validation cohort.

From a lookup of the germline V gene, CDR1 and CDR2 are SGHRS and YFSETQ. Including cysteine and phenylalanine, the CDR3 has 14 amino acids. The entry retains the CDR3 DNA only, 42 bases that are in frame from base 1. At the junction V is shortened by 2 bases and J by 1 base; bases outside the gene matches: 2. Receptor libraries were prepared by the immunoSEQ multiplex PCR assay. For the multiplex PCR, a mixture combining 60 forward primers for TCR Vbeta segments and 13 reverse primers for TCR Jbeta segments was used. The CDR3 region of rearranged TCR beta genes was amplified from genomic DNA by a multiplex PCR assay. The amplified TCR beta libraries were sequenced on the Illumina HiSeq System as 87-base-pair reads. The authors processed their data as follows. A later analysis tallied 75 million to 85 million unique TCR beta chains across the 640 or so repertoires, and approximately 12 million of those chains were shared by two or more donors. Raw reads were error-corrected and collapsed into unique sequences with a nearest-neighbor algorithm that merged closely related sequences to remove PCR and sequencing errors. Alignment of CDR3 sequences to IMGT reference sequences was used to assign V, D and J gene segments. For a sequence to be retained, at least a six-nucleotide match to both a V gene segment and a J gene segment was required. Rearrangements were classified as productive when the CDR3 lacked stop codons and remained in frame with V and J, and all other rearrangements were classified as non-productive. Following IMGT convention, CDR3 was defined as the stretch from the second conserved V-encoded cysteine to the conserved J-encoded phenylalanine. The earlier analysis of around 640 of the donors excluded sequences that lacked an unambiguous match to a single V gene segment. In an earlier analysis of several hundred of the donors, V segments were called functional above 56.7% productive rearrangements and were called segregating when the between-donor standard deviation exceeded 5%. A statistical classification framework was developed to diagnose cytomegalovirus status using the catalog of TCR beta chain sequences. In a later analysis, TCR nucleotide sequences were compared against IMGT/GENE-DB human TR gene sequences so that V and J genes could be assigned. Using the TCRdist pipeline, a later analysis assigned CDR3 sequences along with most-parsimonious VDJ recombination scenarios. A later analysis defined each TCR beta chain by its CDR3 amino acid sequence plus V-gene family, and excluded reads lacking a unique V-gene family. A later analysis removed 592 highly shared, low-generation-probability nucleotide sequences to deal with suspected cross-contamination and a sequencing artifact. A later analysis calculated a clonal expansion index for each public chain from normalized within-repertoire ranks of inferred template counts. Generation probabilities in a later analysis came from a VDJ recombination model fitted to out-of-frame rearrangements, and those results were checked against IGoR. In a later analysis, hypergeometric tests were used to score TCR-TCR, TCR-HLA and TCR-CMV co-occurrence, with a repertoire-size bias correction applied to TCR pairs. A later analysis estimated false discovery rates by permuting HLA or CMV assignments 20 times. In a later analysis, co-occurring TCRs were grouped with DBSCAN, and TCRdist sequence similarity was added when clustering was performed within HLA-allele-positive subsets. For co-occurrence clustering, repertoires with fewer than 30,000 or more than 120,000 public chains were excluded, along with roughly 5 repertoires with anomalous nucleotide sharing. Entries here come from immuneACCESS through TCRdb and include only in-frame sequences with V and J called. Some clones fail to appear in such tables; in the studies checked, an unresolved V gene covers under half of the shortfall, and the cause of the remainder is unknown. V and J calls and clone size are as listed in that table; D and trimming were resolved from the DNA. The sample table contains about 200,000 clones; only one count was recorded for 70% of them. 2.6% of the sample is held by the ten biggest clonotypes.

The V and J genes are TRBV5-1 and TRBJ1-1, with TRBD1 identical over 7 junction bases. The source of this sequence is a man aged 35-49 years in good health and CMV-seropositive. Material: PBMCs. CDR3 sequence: CASSLQGRNTEAFF. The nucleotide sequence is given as TGCGCCAGCAGCTTACAGGGGAGGAACACTGAAGCTTTCTTT.